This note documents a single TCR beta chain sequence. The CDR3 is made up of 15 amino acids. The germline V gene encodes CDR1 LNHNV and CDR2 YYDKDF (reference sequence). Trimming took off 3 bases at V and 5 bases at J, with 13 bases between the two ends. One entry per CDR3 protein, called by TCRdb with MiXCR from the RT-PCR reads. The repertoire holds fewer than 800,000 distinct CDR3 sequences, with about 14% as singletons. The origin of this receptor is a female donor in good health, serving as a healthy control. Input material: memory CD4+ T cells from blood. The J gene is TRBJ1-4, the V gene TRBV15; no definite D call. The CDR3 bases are TGTGCCACCAGCAGGGAGGGAGATCCGAATGAAAAACTGTTTTTT. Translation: CATSREGDPNEKLFF.